The 14 T cell receptor beta chains listed next were all sequenced from one sample in a study of CD8 T cells in ankylosing spondylitis. TCRdb re-called the 5' RACE reads through MiXCR, storing one row per CDR3 protein. This table holds 150,000 to 250,000 distinct CDR3 sequences, 9.5% to 15% found once. The sample was blood, either unsorted or a sorted T cell fraction (not recorded which). Receptor source: a male donor with ankylosing spondylitis or in good health (not recorded which).

The CDR3 loop is CASTPGRGWETQYF. CDR3 nucleotide sequence: TGTGCCAGCACCCCTGGGAGGGGTTGGGAGACCCAGTACTTC. The chain is built from TRBV7-9 and TRBJ2-5; 7 positions agree with TRBD2. Germline V gene data show CDR1 as SEHNR and CDR2 as FQNEAQ (reference sequence). J gave up 5 bases and V 7 bases, and 10 bases lay outside the gene matches. This CDR3 has 14 amino acids.

The rearrangement uses TRBV4-1 and TRBJ2-4, with 10 bases aligning to TRBD2. The CDR3 spans 18 residues. After removal of 2 bases from V and 1 base from J, the junction contained 8 bases not matched to a gene. CDR1 MGHRA and CDR2 YSYEKL come from the germline V gene. The CDR3 coding sequence is TGCGCCAGCAGCCAACTCCCGCTAGCGGGAGATGCCAAAAACATTCAGTACTTC. As protein: CASSQLPLAGDAKNIQYF.

The rearrangement uses TRBV14 and TRBJ2-3; D is undetermined. V lost 0 bases, J lost 4 bases, and 20 bases lay in between. The CDR3 loop spans 18 amino acids. Germline V gene sequence: CDR1 SGHDN, CDR2 FVKESK. CDR3: CASSQDEEPGYWADTQYF. The CDR3 DNA sequence: TGTGCCAGCAGCCAAGATGAGGAGCCGGGCTACTGGGCAGATACGCAGTATTTT.

This clonotype turned up a few times. The chain uses TRBV10-3 and TRBJ1-2, with D uncertain. Germline V CDR1 and CDR2: ENHRY, SYGVKD. The V and J ends lost 2 bases and 5 bases respectively, with 6 bases between them. The length of the CDR3 is 12 residues. The CDR3 DNA is TGTGCCATCAGTGAGGAACGGTATGGCTACACCTTC. Its protein product is CAISEERYGYTF.

J is TRBJ1-5 and V is TRBV7-8; the match to TRBD1 covers 7 bases. J gave up 6 bases and V 8 bases, and 7 bases lay outside the gene matches. This CDR3 contains 13 residues. Germline V lookup: CDR1 SGHVS, CDR2 FQNEAQ. CDR3 in DNA: TGTGCCAGCCGACAGGGCAAAGGTCAGCCCCAGCATTTT. Translating it yields CASRQGKGQPQHF. The entire variable domain, with the rest obtained from reference TRBV7-8 and TRBJ1-5, is as follows: GAGVSQSPRYKVAKRGQDVALRCDPISGHVSLFWYQQALGQGPEFLTYFQNEAQLDKSGLPSDRFFAERPEGSVSTLKIQRTQQEDSAVYLCASRQGKGQPQHFGDGTRLSIL.

This clonotype was seen more than once but under ten times. This chain uses TRBV29-1 with TRBJ2-1, with D tentatively TRBD1 (6 bases). V was clipped by 1 base and J by 4 bases, with 17 bases between them. The germline V gene encodes CDR1 SQVTM and CDR2 ANQGSEA. CDR3 length: 16 residues. The CDR3 DNA reads as TGCAGCGTTGAAGGGCTTAACGAGGGGGTATACAATGAGCAGTTCTTC. Its protein is CSVEGLNEGVYNEQFF.

This clonotype was counted at least ten times. A junction boundary mismatches the germline segment, possibly from a read error. The chain uses TRBV29-1 and TRBJ2-7; D unclear. Germline V gene lookup returns CDR1 SQVTM and CDR2 ANQGSEA. This CDR3 is built from 9 residues. CDR3 sequence: CSVGAFVLF. The CDR3 coding sequence is TGCAGCGTTGGCGCCTTCGTGTTGTTC.

This clonotype was observed a few times. The V call is TRBV7-9, the J call TRBJ2-3; no firm D call. The V and J ends lost 4 bases and 5 bases respectively, with 10 bases between them. Germline V gene sequence: CDR1 SEHNR, CDR2 FQNEAQ (reference sequence). CDR3 length: 13 residues. The CDR3 loop reads CASSSSRVDTQYF. CDR3 bases: TGTGCCAGCAGCTCCTCGCGAGTAGATACGCAGTATTTT.

This clonotype was detected many times. The J gene is TRBJ1-2, the V gene TRBV6-4; no firm D call. V gave up 3 bases and J gave up 8 bases, with 16 bases separating them. Germline lookup yields CDR1 MRHNA and CDR2 SNTAGT. CDR3 length: 14 residues. The CDR3 region has the DNA TGTGCCAGCAGTGAAAAGGGAGGAGAGAGCGGCTACACCTTC. It is translated as CASSEKGGESGYTF.

The J gene is TRBJ1-6, the V gene TRBV12-3 or TRBV12-4; D perhaps matches TRBD1 (6 bases). This CDR3 is 14 amino acids long. Trimming took 4 bases from V and 7 from J, leaving 11 bases between them. The CDR3 nucleotides read TGTGCCAGCAGTTCCCAGGGGAGAAATTCACCCCTCCACTTT. It is translated as CASSSQGRNSPLHF.

V is TRBV5-1 and J is TRBJ1-1; 9 nucleotides line up with TRBD1. Per germline, CDR1 SGHRS and CDR2 YFSETQ. The CDR3 is made up of 14 amino acids. The J segment lost 6 bases and the V segment lost 4 bases, leaving 7 bases of the junction unmatched. CDR3 DNA: TGCGCCAGCAGCCCTGGACAGGGGATGGCTGAAGCTTTCTTT. It is translated as CASSPGQGMAEAFF.

This clonotype has more than one count but fewer than ten. V is TRBV5-8 and J is TRBJ2-6; no reliable D call. The CDR3 is 17 amino acids. CDR1 and CDR2 (germline): SGHTS, YDEGEE. V was cut by 0 bases and J by 4 bases, with 14 bases left in between. CDR3 in DNA: TGTGCCAGCAGCTTGGGAGAGGACCTCTCGGGGGCCAACGTCCTGACTTTC. This gives the protein CASSLGEDLSGANVLTF.

This chain connects TRBV28 to TRBJ2-3, with a possible D match to TRBD2 (6 bases). Germline V gene lookup returns CDR1 MDHEN and CDR2 SYDVKM. The V end was cut by 2 bases, the J end by 1 base, with 10 bases between. The CDR3 extends over 15 amino acids. The CDR3 nucleotides are TGTGCCAGCAGTTTAGACCAGCGGGGCACAGATACGCAGTATTTT. Translating gives CASSLDQRGTDTQYF. Complete variable domain (other parts from reference TRBV28 and TRBJ2-3): DVKVTQSSRYLVKRTGEKVFLECVQDMDHENMFWYRQDPGLGLRLIYFSYDVKMKEKGDIPEGYSVSREKKERFSLILESASTNQTSMYLCASSLDQRGTDTQYFGPGTRLTVL.

CDR3 nucleotides: TGCAGTGCTAGTGATCCGGGACAGTCCTACAATGAGCAGTTCTTC. Translating it yields CSASDPGQSYNEQFF. The chain uses TRBV20-1 and TRBJ2-1; 7 nucleotides match TRBD1. The J segment lost 1 base and the V segment lost 3 bases, leaving 6 bases of the junction unmatched. CDR1 and CDR2 from the germline V gene are DFQATT and SNEGSKA (reference sequence). The CDR3 runs 15 residues.